The 15 T cell receptor beta chains given below trace back to one sample, sequenced in a study of T cells in Graves' hyperthyroidism and ophthalmopathy. Amplified regions were TCR beta CDR3 sequences from RNA transcripts. The HTBI primer set served for first-round RT-PCR of the TCR CDR3. MiXCR, applied by TCRdb to the multiplex PCR reads, yields one record per CDR3 protein. The sample carries about 420,000 distinct CDR3 sequences, 15% to 18% recorded once. Sequencing was carried out using blood. The receptors stem from a woman aged 18-30 years with Graves' hyperthyroidism.

There are many counts of this clonotype. The chain carries TRBV6-1 and TRBJ2-1, with D uncertain. This CDR3 is 12 amino acids long. The V and J ends lost 1 base and 7 bases respectively, with 5 bases between them. Germline values: CDR1 MNHNS, CDR2 SASEGT. The CDR3 here is CASSEVGNEQFF. DNA for the CDR3: TGTGCCAGCAGTGAAGTGGGGAATGAGCAGTTCTTC.

This clonotype showed up many times. The V call is TRBV12-3 or TRBV12-4, the J call TRBJ2-1; D perhaps matches TRBD2 (6 bases). CDR3 length: 15 residues. V was pared by 3 bases and J by 3 bases, with 12 bases between. The CDR3 DNA reads TGTGCCAGCAGTTTGGGACTCAGTCTCTACAATGAGCAGTTCTTC. Its protein product is CASSLGLSLYNEQFF.

In the case of this clonotype: A much larger clone differs from this one at a single base, so this may be a read error. The chain links TRBV12-3 or TRBV12-4 to TRBJ2-7; D tentatively reads TRBD1 or TRBD2 (6 bases each). This CDR3 has 14 residues. CDR3 in amino acids: CVSSLRDTPYEQYF. The CDR3 coding sequence is TGTGTCAGCAGTTTGCGGGACACTCCCTACGAGCAGTACTTC.

This clonotype was seen at least ten times. The V and J genes are TRBV29-1 and TRBJ1-2; no clear D. The CDR3 totals 13 residues. V was cut by 3 bases and J by 10 bases, with 18 bases left in between. Germline V gene data show CDR1 as SQVTM and CDR2 as ANQGSEA. DNA of the CDR3: TGCAGCGTTGATGTCGGACGGGATAGGCCCTACACCTTC. As protein: CSVDVGRDRPYTF.

Of note for this clonotype: Since a much larger clone is just one base distant, this may be a read error. The missing conserved phenylalanine or tryptophan at the end of this CDR3 makes a read error likely. The CDR3, as DNA: TGTGCCAGCAGCGGTAGAGGATCAGAGACCCAGTACATC. Its protein is CASSGRGSETQYI. The chain carries TRBV7-2 and TRBJ2-5; D unclear. Trimming removed 5 bases at V and 4 bases at J, with 11 bases between. This CDR3 has 13 residues. Germline V gives CDR1 SGHTA, CDR2 FQGNSA.

V and J are TRBV4-2 and TRBJ1-4; no reliable D call. V lost 1 base to trimming and J lost 0 bases, with 24 bases between them. The CDR3 runs to 21 residues. Germline values: CDR1 LGHNA, CDR2 YNFKEQ. The CDR3 bases are TGTGCCAGCAGCCAAGCACCCCCGGGGAATCCAGTTGGCACAACTAATGAAAAACTGTTTTTT. Amino acid sequence: CASSQAPPGNPVGTTNEKLFF.

This clonotype was seen only a few times. This sequence joins TRBV30 and TRBJ1-3; 8 bases map to TRBD1. The germline gives CDR1 GTSNPN, CDR2 SVGIG (reference sequence). CDR3 length: 15 amino acids. Trimming took 5 bases from V and 0 from J; bases not matched to a gene: 6. This CDR3 reads CAWGRDRSSGNTIYF. The CDR3 DNA reads TGTGCCTGGGGCCGGGACAGGAGCTCTGGAAACACCATATATTTT.

This clonotype was detected many times. The chain employs TRBV6-5 and TRBJ2-7, with D possibly TRBD2 on 6 matching bases. The V gene lost 2 bases and the J gene lost 0 bases, with 11 bases spanning the gap. In germline, CDR1 is MNHEY, CDR2 SVGAGI. The CDR3 extends over 15 amino acids. The chain's CDR3 is CASSYGAGSSYEQYF. The CDR3 DNA follows: TGTGCCAGCAGTTACGGAGCGGGCTCCTCCTACGAGCAGTACTTC.

This clonotype was observed a few times. A much larger clonotype is one base distant, so this may be a read error. The chain has TRBV12-3 or TRBV12-4 and TRBJ1-2, with D perhaps matching TRBD1 (6 bases). Trimming pared 8 bases from V and 8 bases from J, leaving 21 bases between. This CDR3 is built from 14 residues. CDR3 bases: TGTGCCAGCGGACCCACCCAGGGGAAGTCGGGCTACACCTTC. Protein product: CASGPTQGKSGYTF.

This clonotype was detected ten times or more. The rearrangement joins TRBV5-1 to TRBJ2-1, with 10 nucleotides matching TRBD2. V trimming: 0 bases; J trimming: 2 bases; junction bases outside the gene matches: 2. Germline V gene sequence: CDR1 SGHRS, CDR2 YFSETQ. This CDR3 has 16 amino acids. This CDR3 is CASSLAAGGPYNEQFF. The DNA for the CDR3 is TGCGCCAGCAGCTTGGCAGCGGGGGGGCCCTACAATGAGCAGTTCTTC.

This clonotype was recorded many times. This sequence joins TRBV30 and TRBJ1-5; perhaps TRBD1 as D (6 bases). Germline V gives CDR1 GTSNPN, CDR2 SVGIG (reference sequence). The CDR3 is made up of 15 amino acids. V was clipped by 2 bases and J by 0 bases, with 11 bases between them. The CDR3 DNA sequence: TGTGCCTGGAGTAGACAGGCACGTAGCAATCAGCCCCAGCATTTT. As protein: CAWSRQARSNQPQHF.

The sample holds many counts of this clonotype. The V call is TRBV7-3, the J call TRBJ2-3, with TRBD2 identical over 12 bases. This CDR3 is 18 amino acids long. The V gene's germline CDR1 is SGHTA and CDR2 FQGTGA. Unmatched junction bases numbered 12, after V lost 3 bases and J lost 5 bases. The CDR3 DNA sequence: TGTGCCAGCAGCTTGCAGCCCGGACTAGCGGGGCTGGGAGATACGCAGTATTTT. The encoded protein is CASSLQPGLAGLGDTQYF.

This clonotype came up many times. This chain joins TRBV28 and TRBJ1-5; D is unclear. Per germline, CDR1 MDHEN and CDR2 SYDVKM. The V end was cut by 7 bases, the J end by 0 bases, with 16 bases between. This CDR3 has 16 amino acids. The CDR3 region is CASIPRGSHSNQPQHF. CDR3 sequence (DNA): TGTGCCAGCATCCCCCGGGGATCACATAGCAATCAGCCCCAGCATTTT.

The gene calls are TRBV10-3 and TRBJ1-1; the D gene is possibly TRBD1 (5 bases). The CDR3 is 13 amino acids. V lost 7 bases, J lost 8 bases, and 17 bases lay in between. CDR1 and CDR2 (germline): ENHRY, SYGVKD. The CDR3 coding sequence is TGTGCCATCACTAGGGACGCCCCCGGGGAAGCTTTCTTT. It specifies CAITRDAPGEAFF.

This clonotype was found many times. This rearrangement joins TRBV28 to TRBJ1-2, with a weak D call TRBD1 (5 bases). Trimming took off 7 bases at V and 12 bases at J, with 15 bases between the two ends. This CDR3 is built from 11 residues. Germline CDR1 reads MDHEN; CDR2 reads SYDVKM. CDR3: CASTSTWGNTF. Written as DNA, the CDR3 is TGTGCCAGCACCTCAACGTGGGGCAACACCTTC.